This record covers a single T cell receptor (beta chain). What it binds is unknown. Cells designated naive CD8 were CD45RO-negative and were positively selected for CCR7, with terminally differentiated effector memory CD45RA+ cells excluded. The record originates from a study of shared clonotypes between healthy human individuals. The protocol was immunoSEQ multiplex PCR, while the TCRdb copy is restricted to in-frame clones and leaves out a portion. The table lists about 2 million clones, over 85% of them singletons. Study conclusions and caveats: Generation of non-shared clonotypes was less probable than generation of clonotypes shared by all four donors. At large depth, rarefaction still showed sorted-subset sequencing to be incomplete.

Sequencing was performed on naive CD8+ T cells sorted from blood. The receptor's source is a man aged 18 to 35 in good health.

The CDR3 loop reads CASSSTGDLMNEQFF. DNA for the CDR3: TGTGCCAGCAGCTCAACAGGGGACCTTATGAATGAGCAGTTCTTC. This chain uses TRBV5-8 with TRBJ2-1; 7 bases are a match to TRBD1. V shed 3 bases and J 7 bases; nucleotides not matched to a gene: 10. The CDR3 has 15 residues. The germline V gene has CDR1 SGHTS and CDR2 YDEGEE. The complete variable domain, with remaining parts taken from reference TRBV5-8 and TRBJ2-1, reads EAGVTQSPTHLIKTRGQQATLRCSPISGHTSVYWYQQALGLGLQFLLWYDEGEERNRGNFPPRFSGRQFPNYSSELNVNALELEDSALYLCASSSTGDLMNEQFFGPGTRLTVL.